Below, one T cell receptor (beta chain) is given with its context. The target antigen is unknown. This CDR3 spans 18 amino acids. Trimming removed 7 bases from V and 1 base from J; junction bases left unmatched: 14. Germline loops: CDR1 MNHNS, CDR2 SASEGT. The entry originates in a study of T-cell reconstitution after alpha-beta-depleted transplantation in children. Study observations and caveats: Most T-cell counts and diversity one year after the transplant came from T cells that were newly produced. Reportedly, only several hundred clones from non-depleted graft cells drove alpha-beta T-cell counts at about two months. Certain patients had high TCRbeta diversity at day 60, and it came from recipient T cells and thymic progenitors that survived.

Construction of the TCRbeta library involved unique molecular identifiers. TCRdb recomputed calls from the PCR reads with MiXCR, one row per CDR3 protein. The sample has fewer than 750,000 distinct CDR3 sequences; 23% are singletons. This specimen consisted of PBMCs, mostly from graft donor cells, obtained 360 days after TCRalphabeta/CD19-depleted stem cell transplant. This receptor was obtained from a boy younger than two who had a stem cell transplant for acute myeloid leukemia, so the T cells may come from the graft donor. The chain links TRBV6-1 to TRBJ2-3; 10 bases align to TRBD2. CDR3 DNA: TGTGCCAGCAAAATAGCAGCGGGGGGGGACCGGGGCACAGATACGCAGTATTTT. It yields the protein CASKIAAGGDRGTDTQYF.